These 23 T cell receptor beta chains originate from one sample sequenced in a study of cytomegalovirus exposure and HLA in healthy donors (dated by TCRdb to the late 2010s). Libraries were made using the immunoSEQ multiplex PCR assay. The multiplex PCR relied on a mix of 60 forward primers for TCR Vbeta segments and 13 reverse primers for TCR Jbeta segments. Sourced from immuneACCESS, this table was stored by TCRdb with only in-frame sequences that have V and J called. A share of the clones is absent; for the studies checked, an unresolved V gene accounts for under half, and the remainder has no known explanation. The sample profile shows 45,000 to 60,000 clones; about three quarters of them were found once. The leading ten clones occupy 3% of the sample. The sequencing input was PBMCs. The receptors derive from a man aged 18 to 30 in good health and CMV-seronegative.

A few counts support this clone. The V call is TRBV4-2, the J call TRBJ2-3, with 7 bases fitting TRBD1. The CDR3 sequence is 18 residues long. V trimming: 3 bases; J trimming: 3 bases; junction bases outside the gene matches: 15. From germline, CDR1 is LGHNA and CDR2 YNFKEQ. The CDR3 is CASSQLSDRPDGTDTQYF. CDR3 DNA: TGTGCCAGCAGCCAGCTATCGGACAGGCCCGACGGGACAGATACGCAGTATTTT.

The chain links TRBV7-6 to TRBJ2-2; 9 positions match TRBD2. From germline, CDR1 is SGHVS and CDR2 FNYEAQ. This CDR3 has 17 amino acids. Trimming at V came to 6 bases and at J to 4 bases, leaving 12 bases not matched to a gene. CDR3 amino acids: CASRPLAGLQSTGELFF. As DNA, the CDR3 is TGTGCCAGCAGGCCACTAGCGGGTCTACAGAGCACCGGGGAGCTGTTTTTT.

The CDR3 DNA reads as TGTGCCAGCATTCCGACAGGGGCCAATCAGCCCCAGCATTTT. Its translation is CASIPTGANQPQHF. V usage is TRBV6-6 and J usage is TRBJ1-5, with 8 nucleotides matching TRBD1. Germline V gene lookup returns CDR1 MNHNY and CDR2 SVGAGI (reference sequence). The CDR3 totals 14 residues. V gave up 7 bases and J gave up 3 bases; unmatched junction bases: 5.

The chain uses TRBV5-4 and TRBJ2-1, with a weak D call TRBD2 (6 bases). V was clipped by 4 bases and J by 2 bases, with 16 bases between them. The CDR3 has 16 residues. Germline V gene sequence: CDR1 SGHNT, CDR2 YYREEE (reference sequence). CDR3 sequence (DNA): TGTGCCAGCAGCGCTGGAGCGGGCGCTACCTACAATGAGCAGTTCTTC. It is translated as CASSAGAGATYNEQFF. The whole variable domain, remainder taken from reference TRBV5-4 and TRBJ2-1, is ETGVTQSPTHLIKTRGQQVTLRCSSQSGHNTVSWYQQALGQGPQFIFQYYREEENGRGNFPPRFSGLQFPNYSSELNVNALELDDSALYLCASSAGAGATYNEQFFGPGTRLTVL.

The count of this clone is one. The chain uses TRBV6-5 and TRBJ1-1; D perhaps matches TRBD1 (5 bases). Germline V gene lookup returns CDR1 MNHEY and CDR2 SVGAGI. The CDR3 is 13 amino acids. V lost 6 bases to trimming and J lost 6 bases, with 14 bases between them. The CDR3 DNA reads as TGTGCCAGCAGACCAAACAGGTATGCTGAAGCTTTCTTT. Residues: CASRPNRYAEAFF.

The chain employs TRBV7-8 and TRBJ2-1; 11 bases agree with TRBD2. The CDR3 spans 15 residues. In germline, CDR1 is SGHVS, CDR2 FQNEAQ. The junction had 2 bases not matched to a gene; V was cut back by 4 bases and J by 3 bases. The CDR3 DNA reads TGTGCCAGCAGCTCTCTAGCGGGAGGCTACAATGAGCAGTTCTTC. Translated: CASSSLAGGYNEQFF. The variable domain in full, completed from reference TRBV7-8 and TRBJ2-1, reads GAGVSQSPRYKVAKRGQDVALRCDPISGHVSLFWYQQALGQGPEFLTYFQNEAQLDKSGLPSDRFFAERPEGSVSTLKIQRTQQEDSAVYLCASSSLAGGYNEQFFGPGTRLTVL.

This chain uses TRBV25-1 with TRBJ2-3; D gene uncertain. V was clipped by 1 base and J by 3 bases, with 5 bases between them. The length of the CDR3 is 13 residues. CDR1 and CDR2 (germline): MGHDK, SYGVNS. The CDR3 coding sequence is TGTGCCAGCAGTGAATGGGCGACAGATACGCAGTATTTT. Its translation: CASSEWATDTQYF.

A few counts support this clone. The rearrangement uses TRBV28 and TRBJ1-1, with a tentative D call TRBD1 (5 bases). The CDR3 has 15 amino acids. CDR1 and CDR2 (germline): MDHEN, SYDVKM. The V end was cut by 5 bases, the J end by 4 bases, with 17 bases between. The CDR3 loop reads CASSRGSRRVTEAFF. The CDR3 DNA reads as TGTGCCAGCAGTCGGGGGTCTCGTCGGGTCACTGAAGCTTTCTTT.

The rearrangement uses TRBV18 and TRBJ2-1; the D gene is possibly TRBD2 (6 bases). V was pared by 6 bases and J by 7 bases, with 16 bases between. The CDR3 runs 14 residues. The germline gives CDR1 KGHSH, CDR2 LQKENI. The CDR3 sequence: CASSRDSARNEQFF. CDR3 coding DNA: TGTGCCAGCTCCCGGGACTCCGCCAGGAATGAGCAGTTCTTC. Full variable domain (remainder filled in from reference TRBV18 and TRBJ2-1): NAGVMQNPRHLVRRRGQEARLRCSPMKGHSHVYWYRQLPEEGLKFMVYLQKENIIDESGMPKERFSAEFPKEGPSILRIQQVVRGDSAAYFCASSRDSARNEQFFGPGTRLTVL.

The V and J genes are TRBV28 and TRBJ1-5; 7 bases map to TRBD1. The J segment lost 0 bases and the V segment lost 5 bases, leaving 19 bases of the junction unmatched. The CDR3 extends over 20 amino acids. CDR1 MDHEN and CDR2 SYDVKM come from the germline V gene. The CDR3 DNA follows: TGTGCCAGCAGTCCAAAGGTTAACTTGGGACAGATTTATAGCAATCAGCCCCAGCATTTT. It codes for CASSPKVNLGQIYSNQPQHF.

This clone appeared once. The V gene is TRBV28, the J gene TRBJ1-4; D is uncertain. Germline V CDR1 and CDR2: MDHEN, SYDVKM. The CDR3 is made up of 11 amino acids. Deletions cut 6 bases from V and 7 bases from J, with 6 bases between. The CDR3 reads CASRSGEKLFF. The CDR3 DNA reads TGTGCCAGCAGGTCGGGTGAAAAACTGTTTTTT.

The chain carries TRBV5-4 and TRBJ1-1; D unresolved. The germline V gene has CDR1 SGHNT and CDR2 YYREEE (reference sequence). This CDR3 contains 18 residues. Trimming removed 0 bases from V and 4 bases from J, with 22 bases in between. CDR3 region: CASSLAPGRRPEGTEAFF. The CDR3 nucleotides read TGTGCCAGCAGCTTGGCCCCCGGTAGAAGGCCGGAGGGCACTGAAGCTTTCTTT.

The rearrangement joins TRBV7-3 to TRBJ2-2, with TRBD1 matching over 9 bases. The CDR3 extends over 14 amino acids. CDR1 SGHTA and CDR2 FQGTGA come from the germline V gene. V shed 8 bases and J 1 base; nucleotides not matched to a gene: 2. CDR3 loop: CASRQGGNTGELFF. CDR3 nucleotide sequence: TGTGCCAGCCGACAGGGGGGGAACACCGGGGAGCTGTTTTTT.

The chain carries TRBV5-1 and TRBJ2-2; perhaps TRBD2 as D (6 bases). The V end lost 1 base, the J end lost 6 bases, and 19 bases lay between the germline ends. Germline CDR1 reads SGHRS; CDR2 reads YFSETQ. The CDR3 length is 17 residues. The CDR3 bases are TGCGCCAGCAGCTTGAGACCCACTAGCTTTCCAGCCGGGGAGCTGTTTTTT. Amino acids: CASSLRPTSFPAGELFF.

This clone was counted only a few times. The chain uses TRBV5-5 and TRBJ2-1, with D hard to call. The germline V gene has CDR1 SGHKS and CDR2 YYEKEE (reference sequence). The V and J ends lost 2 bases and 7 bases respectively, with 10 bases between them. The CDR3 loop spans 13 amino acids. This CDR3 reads CASSLVVANEQFF. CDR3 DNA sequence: TGTGCCAGCAGCTTAGTTGTGGCAAATGAGCAGTTCTTC.

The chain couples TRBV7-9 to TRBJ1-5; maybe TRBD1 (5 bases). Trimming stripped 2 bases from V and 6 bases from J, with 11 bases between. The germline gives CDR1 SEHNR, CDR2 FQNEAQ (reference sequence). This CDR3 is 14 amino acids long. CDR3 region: CASSLLGVGQPQHF. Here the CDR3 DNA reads TGTGCCAGCAGCTTACTAGGGGTGGGTCAGCCCCAGCATTTT.

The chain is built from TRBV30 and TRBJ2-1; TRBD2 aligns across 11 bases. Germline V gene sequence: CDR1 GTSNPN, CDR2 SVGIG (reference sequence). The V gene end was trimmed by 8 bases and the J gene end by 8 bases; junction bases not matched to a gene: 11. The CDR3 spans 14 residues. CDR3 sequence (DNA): TGTGCCGCAACAACTAGCGGGAGAGGGGATGAGCAGTTCTTC. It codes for CAATTSGRGDEQFF.

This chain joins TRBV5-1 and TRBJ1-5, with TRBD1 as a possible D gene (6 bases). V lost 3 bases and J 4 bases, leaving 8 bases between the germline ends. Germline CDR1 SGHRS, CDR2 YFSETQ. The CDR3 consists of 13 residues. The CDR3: CASSWGQNQPQHF. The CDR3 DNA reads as TGCGCCAGCAGCTGGGGGCAGAATCAGCCCCAGCATTTT.

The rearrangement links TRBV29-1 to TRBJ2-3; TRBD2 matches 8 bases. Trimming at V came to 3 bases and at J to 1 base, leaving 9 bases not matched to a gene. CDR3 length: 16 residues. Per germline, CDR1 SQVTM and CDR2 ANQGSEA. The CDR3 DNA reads TGCAGCGTTGAGGGGGTAGCGGGGCTCCGCACAGATACGCAGTATTTT. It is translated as CSVEGVAGLRTDTQYF.

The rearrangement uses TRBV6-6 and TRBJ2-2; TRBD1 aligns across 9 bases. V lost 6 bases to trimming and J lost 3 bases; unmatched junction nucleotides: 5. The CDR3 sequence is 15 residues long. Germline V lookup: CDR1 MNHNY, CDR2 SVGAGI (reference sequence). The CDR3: CASSPRQGDTGELFF. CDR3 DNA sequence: TGTGCCAGCAGCCCCCGACAGGGGGACACCGGGGAGCTGTTTTTT.

In DNA, the CDR3 is TGCGCCAGCAGCCAGACTCTACCCGCTAGCCCCTACGAGCAGTACTTC. Translation gives CASSQTLPASPYEQYF. The gene calls are TRBV4-3 and TRBJ2-7, with D perhaps TRBD2 (5 bases). CDR1 and CDR2 from the germline V gene are LGHNA and YSLEER. The CDR3 length is 16 residues. V was cut by 3 bases and J by 2 bases, with 17 bases left in between.

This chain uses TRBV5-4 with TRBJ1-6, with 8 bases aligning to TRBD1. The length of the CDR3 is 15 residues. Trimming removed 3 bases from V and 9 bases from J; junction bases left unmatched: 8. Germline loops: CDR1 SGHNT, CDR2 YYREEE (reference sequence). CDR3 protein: CASSWEDRVGSPLHF. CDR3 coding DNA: TGTGCCAGCAGCTGGGAGGACAGGGTAGGTTCACCCCTCCACTTT.

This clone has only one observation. The DNA for the CDR3 is TGTGCCAGCAGCTTAGCGCGGGGGAGGGGTAATTCACCCCTCCACTTT. The encoded protein is CASSLARGRGNSPLHF. V is TRBV13 and J is TRBJ1-6; a weak D match, TRBD1 (5 bases). V dropped 1 base and J dropped 6 bases, with 13 bases sitting between them. The CDR3 covers 16 residues. Germline lookup yields CDR1 PRHDT and CDR2 FYEKMQ (reference sequence).